This T cell receptor (beta chain) derives from a study of T cell repertoires in cytomegalovirus infection. Comment on this clonotype: The antigen is undetermined.

Germline CDR1 SGHTA, CDR2 FQGNSA. The trim removed 3 bases at V and 6 bases at J, leaving 5 bases unmatched. The CDR3 runs 16 residues. TCRdb re-called the reads through MiXCR, storing one row per CDR3 protein. The table includes approximately 730,000 distinct CDR3 sequences, around 30% detected once. The rearrangement joins TRBV7-2 to TRBJ2-7; 16 bases are a match to TRBD2. The source was cultured PBMCs, collected from culture after CMV antigen stimulation. The sequence came from a human donor in good health (CMV status not recorded). Some clones in this sample may be carry-over from other donors' samples. The CDR3: CASSFGTSGRASEQYF. The CDR3 DNA follows: TGTGCCAGCAGCTTCGGGACTAGCGGGAGGGCCAGCGAGCAGTACTTC.